The 16 T cell receptor beta chains below were found in one sample sequenced in a study of T cells in Graves' hyperthyroidism and ophthalmopathy. There were TCR beta CDR3 regions amplified from RNA transcripts. Using the HTBI primer set, a first-round RT-PCR was run on the TCR CDR3. TCRdb itself ran the multiplex PCR reads through MiXCR, one entry per CDR3 protein. The sample records about 350,000 distinct CDR3 sequences, about a sixth being singletons. The sequenced sample consisted of blood. These receptors all stem from a woman aged 40 to 49 with Graves' ophthalmopathy.

This clonotype was found many times. The V call is TRBV11-2, the J call TRBJ1-3; D call uncertain. V lost 1 base to trimming and J lost 0 bases, with 13 bases between them. Looked up from germline, CDR1 is SGHAT and CDR2 is FQNNGV. The CDR3 runs 17 residues. In nucleotides, the CDR3 is TGTGCCAGCAGCTTAGGTGAACGGTTTCTCTCTGGAAACACCATATATTTT. Its translation is CASSLGERFLSGNTIYF.

This clonotype was seen only a few times. The V gene is TRBV9, the J gene TRBJ1-1; 9 nucleotides agree with TRBD1. Germline CDR1 and CDR2: SGDLS and YYNGEE. J lost 6 bases, V lost 4 bases, and 7 bases had no gene match. The CDR3 runs to 14 residues. The CDR3 coding sequence is TGTGCCAGCAGCCCCACAGGGGGCCTCGCTGAAGCTTTCTTT. Residues: CASSPTGGLAEAFF. The whole variable domain, filled in from reference TRBV9 and TRBJ1-1, reads DSGVTQTPKHLITATGQRVTLRCSPRSGDLSVYWYQQSLDQGLQFLIQYYNGEERAKGNILERFSAQQFPDLHSELNLSSLELGDSALYFCASSPTGGLAEAFFGQGTRLTVV.

This clonotype was seen repeatedly, ten times or more. The V and J genes are TRBV20-1 and TRBJ2-7; D is possibly TRBD1 or TRBD2 (5 bases each). Germline V CDR1 and CDR2: DFQATT, SNEGSKA (reference sequence). The length of the CDR3 is 15 residues. V was pared by 0 bases and J by 0 bases, with 12 bases between. The CDR3, as DNA: TGCAGTGCTAGAGACCCCGGGACCAACTCCTACGAGCAGTACTTC. Amino acids: CSARDPGTNSYEQYF.

V and J are TRBV27 and TRBJ1-2; 12 bases match TRBD1. The germline CDR1 and CDR2 sequences are MNHEY and SMNVEV (reference sequence). V dropped 8 bases and J dropped 6; count of bases not matched to a gene: 4. This CDR3 has 13 residues. CDR3 region: CASGGQGADGYTF. CDR3 bases: TGTGCCAGCGGGGGACAGGGGGCGGATGGCTACACCTTC.

In this sample, this clonotype turned up many times. This chain uses TRBV6-5 with TRBJ1-1; D remains unclear. Looked up from germline, CDR1 is MNHEY and CDR2 is SVGAGI. With 1 base removed from V and 6 bases from J, the gap between germline ends came to 18 bases. This CDR3 has 16 residues. The DNA of the CDR3 is TGTGCCAGCAGTTACTTTATCCCCCCGCCGGGCGCTGAAGCTTTCTTT. The encoded protein is CASSYFIPPPGAEAFF.

Ten or more counts support this clonotype. The chain employs TRBV11-2 and TRBJ2-2; D possibly corresponds to TRBD2 (6 bases). The CDR3 spans 15 residues. The germline gives CDR1 SGHAT, CDR2 FQNNGV. Trimming took 7 bases from V and 7 from J, leaving 19 bases between them. The CDR3 is CASTITRQGGGELFF. The CDR3 bases are TGTGCCAGCACCATCACGAGGCAGGGAGGCGGGGAGCTGTTTTTT.

This clonotype was counted ten times or more. The V and J genes are TRBV9 and TRBJ1-1, with D possibly matching TRBD1 (5 bases). This CDR3 region has 17 residues. Germline V gene sequence: CDR1 SGDLS, CDR2 YYNGEE. Trimming took off 0 bases at V and 0 bases at J, with 15 bases between the two ends. CDR3 residues: CASSVVPGSVMNTEAFF. The CDR3 DNA follows: TGTGCCAGCAGCGTAGTTCCAGGGAGCGTAATGAACACTGAAGCTTTCTTT. Full variable domain (remainder filled in from reference TRBV9 and TRBJ1-1): DSGVTQTPKHLITATGQRVTLRCSPRSGDLSVYWYQQSLDQGLQFLIQYYNGEERAKGNILERFSAQQFPDLHSELNLSSLELGDSALYFCASSVVPGSVMNTEAFFGQGTRLTVV.

The table lists this clonotype with many counts. V usage is TRBV12-3 or TRBV12-4 and J usage is TRBJ2-2; D not resolved. The germline V and J ends were trimmed by 5 bases and 6 bases, with 10 bases remaining between them. This CDR3 is 13 amino acids long. The CDR3 sequence: CASSPEAAGELFF. CDR3 sequence (DNA): TGTGCCAGCAGTCCAGAAGCCGCCGGGGAGCTGTTTTTT.

A remark on this clonotype: The junction and the germline gene differ at one end; a read error may be behind it. The chain uses TRBV28 and TRBJ1-6, with D perhaps TRBD1 (6 bases). This CDR3 comprises 14 residues. Per germline, CDR1 MDHEN and CDR2 SYDVKM. The CDR3 region has the DNA TGTGCCAGCAGTTTTGCGGGGGCCGGTTCATCCCTCCACTTT. Its protein is CASSFAGAGSSLHF. Full variable domain (rest looked up from reference TRBV28 and TRBJ1-6): DVKVTQSSRYLVKRTGEKVFLECVQDMDHENMFWYRQDPGLGLRLIYFSYDVKMKEKGDIPEGYSVSREKKERFSLILESASTNQTSMYLCASSFAGAGSSLHFGNGTRLTVT.

This clonotype was seen at least ten times. The chain is built from TRBV30 and TRBJ1-1, with 7 bases fitting TRBD1. Germline V gives CDR1 GTSNPN, CDR2 SVGIG (reference sequence). The CDR3 consists of 14 residues. Losses at the gene ends were 3 bases for V and 0 bases for J; bases not matched to a gene: 4. The CDR3 nucleotides read TGTGCCTGGAGAAAGGACAGGCTGAACACTGAAGCTTTCTTT. Its protein product is CAWRKDRLNTEAFF.

This clonotype has at least ten counts. This chain joins TRBV20-1 and TRBJ1-1; no clear D. Germline V lookup: CDR1 DFQATT, CDR2 SNEGSKA (reference sequence). V lost 5 bases and J lost 1, with 17 bases in between. The CDR3 is 15 residues long. The CDR3: CSASTSRTANTEAFF. The CDR3 nucleotides read TGCAGTGCTTCGACGTCGAGGACGGCGAACACTGAAGCTTTCTTT.

This chain links TRBV24-1 with TRBJ2-5, with D uncertain. This CDR3 is built from 13 residues. The germline V gene has CDR1 KGHDR and CDR2 SFDVKD. V shed 4 bases and J shed 5 bases, with 10 bases lying between them. DNA for the CDR3: TGTGCCACCAGTGACGGCCTCAAGGAGACCCAGTACTTC. Its translation: CATSDGLKETQYF.

Ten or more counts support this clonotype. This chain uses TRBV18 with TRBJ2-4; D is possibly TRBD2 (5 bases). CDR3 length: 13 residues. Germline V gives CDR1 KGHSH, CDR2 LQKENI. V lost 3 bases, J lost 6 bases, and 9 bases lay in between. The CDR3 loop reads CASSPSGLNIQYF. CDR3 bases: TGTGCCAGCTCACCTTCGGGGTTAAACATTCAGTACTTC.

The V gene is TRBV6-1, the J gene TRBJ2-5; a weak D match, TRBD2 (5 bases). CDR1 is MNHNS and CDR2 is SASEGT in the germline V gene. The CDR3 loop spans 15 amino acids. The ends were cut back, 5 bases at V and 7 bases at J, with 20 bases in the middle. CDR3 protein: CASSPRTSSVSTQYF. DNA for the CDR3: TGTGCCAGCAGTCCCCGAACTAGTTCAGTTTCGACCCAGTACTTC.

This clonotype has a handful of counts. The V and J genes are TRBV6-2 or TRBV6-3 and TRBJ1-1; no firm D call. This CDR3 comprises 15 residues. Trimming took off 2 bases at V and 0 bases at J, with 10 bases between the two ends. CDR1 and CDR2 from the germline V gene are MNHEY and SVGEGT. The CDR3 is CASSYGPGMNTEAFF. CDR3 DNA: TGTGCCAGCAGTTACGGTCCGGGGATGAACACTGAAGCTTTCTTT.

Many counts were recorded for this clonotype. The chain joins TRBV30 to TRBJ2-2; D is perhaps TRBD1 (5 bases). The V gene lost 1 base and the J gene lost 6 bases, with 9 bases spanning the gap. Looked up from germline, CDR1 is GTSNPN and CDR2 is SVGIG (reference sequence). The CDR3 totals 13 residues. CDR3 DNA sequence: TGTGCCTGGAGTGGTCTAGGGGCCGGGGAGCTGTTTTTT. It specifies CAWSGLGAGELFF.